A single sample gave rise to the 9 T cell receptor beta chains below, sequenced in a study of molecular identifiers for immune sequencing clone quantification. MiXCR, applied by TCRdb to the PCR reads, yields one record per CDR3 protein. The sample lists some 590,000 distinct CDR3 sequences, about 25% occurring once. The sample taken for sequencing was naive CD8+ T cells from blood, with Jurkat cell RNA spiked in. The subset is: FACS-sorted CD8+CD4-CCR7+CD45RA+ naive T cells. The receptors shown here come from a human donor in good health. Some libraries in this study had Jurkat cell RNA spiked in.

The genes are TRBV12-3 or TRBV12-4 and TRBJ1-5; D unclear. This CDR3 has 15 residues. Between the trimmed V and J ends, which lost 1 base and 3 bases, there was a span of 10 bases. The CDR3 DNA reads TGTGCCAGCAGTTTAGGTGGGTGGGACAATCAGCCCCAGCATTTT. Amino acid sequence: CASSLGGWDNQPQHF.

As regards this clonotype: A much larger clone lies one base from this, so it may be a read error. The J gene is TRBJ1-4, the V gene TRBV4-1; 10 bases line up with TRBD1. The CDR3 length is 15 residues. From germline, CDR1 is MGHRA and CDR2 YSYEKL. The CDR3 region is CARSPGTGVNEKLFF. The CDR3 bases are TGCGCCCGCAGCCCCGGGACAGGGGTAAACGAAAAACTGTTTTTT.

Remarks on this clonotype: A clone one base away is much larger, so this may be a read error. The chain couples TRBV20-1 to TRBJ1-1, with D hard to call. V gave up 5 bases and J gave up 3 bases, with 10 bases separating them. The length of the CDR3 is 12 residues. Per germline, CDR1 DFQATT and CDR2 SNEGSKA (reference sequence). CDR3 amino acids: CSAFDAYTEAFF. The CDR3 nucleotides are TGCAGTGCTTTCGACGCCTACACTGAAGCTTTCTTT.

In this sample, this clonotype turned up many times. This chain connects TRBV5-1 to TRBJ2-5; D may be TRBD2 (7 bases). Germline V lookup: CDR1 SGHRS, CDR2 YFSETQ. This CDR3 has 14 amino acids. Trimming pared 3 bases from V and 3 bases from J, leaving 12 bases between. The CDR3 coding sequence is TGCGCCAGCAGCTGGGGGGGGCGTGAAGAGACCCAGTACTTC. It codes for CASSWGGREETQYF.

As regards this clonotype: A junction boundary mismatches the germline segment, possibly from a read error. The chain is built from TRBV27 and TRBJ1-1, with 8 nucleotides matching TRBD1. Germline V lookup: CDR1 MNHEY, CDR2 SMNVEV (reference sequence). CDR3 length: 15 residues. DNA for the CDR3: TGCGCCTGCAGTCCCCAGGACAGGGCGAACACTGAAGCTTTCTTT. It translates to CACSPQDRANTEAFF.

The CDR3 DNA reads TGTGCCAGCACCCCCGGGAGTGCAGATACGCAGTATTTT. This sequence encodes CASTPGSADTQYF. This chain joins TRBV11-2 and TRBJ2-3; D may be TRBD2 (6 bases). Trimming shortened V by 7 bases and J by 4 bases, and 12 bases separated the two germline ends. The V gene's germline CDR1 is SGHAT and CDR2 FQNNGV. This CDR3 contains 13 residues.

This clonotype was found many times. The rearrangement uses TRBV20-1 and TRBJ2-3, with unresolved D. V was pared by 0 bases and J by 6 bases, with 10 bases between. CDR1 and CDR2 (germline): DFQATT, SNEGSKA (reference sequence). The CDR3 sequence is 13 residues long. This CDR3 is CSARDLDPDTQYF. The CDR3 DNA sequence: TGCAGTGCTAGAGATCTGGATCCGGATACGCAGTATTTT.

This clonotype has just one count. This could be a read error, since a much larger clone is one nucleotide away. This sequence joins TRBV7-9 and TRBJ2-7; 12 bases map to TRBD2. Germline V gene data show CDR1 as SEHNR and CDR2 as FQNEAQ (reference sequence). With 2 bases clipped from V and 5 bases from J, the junction kept 4 bases outside the gene matches. The CDR3 has 15 amino acids. As DNA, the CDR3 is TGTGCCAGCAGCTTACCTAGCGGGGGGGCGGACGAGCAGTACTTC. It translates to CASSLPSGGADEQYF.

A few counts support this clonotype. The genes are TRBV4-3 and TRBJ1-2; D remains unclear. Germline V gives CDR1 LGHNA, CDR2 YSLEER. V lost 4 bases and J lost 0, with 27 bases in between. The CDR3 covers 20 residues. The CDR3, as DNA: TGCGCCAGCAGCCCGTCCTACCACGATCCACTGATCGCAGCTAACTATGGCTACACCTTC. Protein: CASSPSYHDPLIAANYGYTF.